A single sample gave rise to the 3 T cell receptor beta chains below, sequenced in a study of early T cells in non-severe SARS-CoV-2 infection (TCRdb year 2021). Receptors were amplified or captured by 5' RACE. Sequenced using a NextSeq 500. TCRdb took the public reads, trimmed them with fastp at Q25, ran MiXCR for clone calling and kept in-frame beta chains. A single entry per CDR3 protein holds the most common genes and DNA from its merged rows. The table for this sample lists about 71,000 distinct CDR3 sequences; around 12% of them were counted only once. Approximately 2.6% of the sample lies in the top ten. The material was whole blood, obtained at baseline. All receptors come from an adult who was a healthcare worker with PCR-confirmed SARS-CoV-2 infection or an uninfected control (not recorded which).

In its sample, this clonotype was seen a few times. This chain links TRBV19 with TRBJ2-1, with 9 bases that match TRBD1. Germline CDR1 LNHDA, CDR2 SQIVND (reference sequence). V was pared by 2 bases and J by 9 bases, with 8 bases of the junction left unmatched. The CDR3 covers 15 residues. In DNA, the CDR3 is TGTGCCAGTAGTATAATGGACAGGGGACAGTCTGAGCAGTTCTTC. It specifies CASSIMDRGQSEQFF.

This clonotype was seen only a few times. The chain has TRBV5-1 and TRBJ1-4; no definite D call. The CDR3 length is 13 residues. CDR1 and CDR2 from the germline V gene are SGHRS and YFSETQ. V lost 3 bases to trimming and J lost 8 bases, with 11 bases between them. This CDR3 reads CASSSFVGEKLFF. The CDR3, as DNA: TGCGCCAGCAGCTCATTTGTTGGAGAAAAACTGTTTTTT.

This clonotype has more than one count but fewer than ten. This sequence joins TRBV20-1 and TRBJ1-5; 7 bases fit TRBD1. Germline values: CDR1 DFQATT, CDR2 SNEGSKA (reference sequence). The length of the CDR3 is 14 residues. J gave up 6 bases and V 3 bases, and 8 bases lay outside the gene matches. In nucleotides, the CDR3 is TGCAGTGCTAGTAGCGGGCAGGGGGGTCAGCCCCAGCATTTT. Translation: CSASSGQGGQPQHF.